The 19 T cell receptor beta chains listed next were all sequenced from one sample in a study of CD8 T cell repertoires and HIV-1 epitope variants. Antigens of these TCRs are unknown. Some clones are missing from TCRdb's copy, which holds only in-frame ones; the method was immunoSEQ multiplex PCR. The sample yields some 6,800 clones, 65% to 70% seen once. The sequencing input was cultured CD8+ T cells derived from PBMCs. These receptors were collected from a male donor with HIV.

The gene calls are TRBV11-2 and TRBJ2-2; D remains unclear. Germline CDR1 SGHAT, CDR2 FQNNGV. Trimming removed 1 base from V and 6 bases from J, with 18 bases in between. This CDR3 contains 17 residues. The CDR3 protein is CASSLASSTPPAGELFF. In DNA form, the CDR3 reads TGTGCCAGCAGCTTAGCGTCATCAACCCCACCGGCCGGGGAGCTGTTTTTT.

This chain joins TRBV30 and TRBJ1-2; no firm D call. V was pared by 0 bases and J by 6 bases, with 11 bases between. Germline CDR1 GTSNPN, CDR2 SVGIG (reference sequence). The CDR3 covers 13 residues. The CDR3, as DNA: TGTGCCTGGAGTGTAGTTGAGAGAAATGGCTACACCTTC. This gives the protein CAWSVVERNGYTF.

The rearrangement links TRBV5-1 to TRBJ2-2; either TRBD1 or TRBD2 may fit D (5 bases each). Per germline, CDR1 SGHRS and CDR2 YFSETQ. V was trimmed by 2 bases and J by 6 bases, leaving 29 bases between them. The CDR3 runs 20 residues. The CDR3 DNA sequence: TGCGCCAGCAGCTTCCTTCAGGTTTTCAGGGAACCAGGACTTGCCGGGGAGCTGTTTTTT. Translated: CASSFLQVFREPGLAGELFF.

The rearrangement joins TRBV4-3 to TRBJ2-3; D may match TRBD1 or TRBD2 (6 bases each). The V and J ends lost 1 base and 2 bases respectively, with 13 bases between them. CDR3 length equals 16 residues. The germline gives CDR1 LGHNA, CDR2 YSLEER. This chain's CDR3 is CASSQAPGASTDTQYF. The CDR3 DNA reads as TGCGCCAGCAGCCAAGCTCCGGGGGCTTCCACAGATACGCAGTATTTT.

The chain is built from TRBV6-5 and TRBJ2-1; 11 bases agree with TRBD2. The CDR3 sequence is 15 residues long. After removal of 5 bases from V and 9 bases from J, the junction contained 9 bases not matched to a gene. Germline-derived CDR1 and CDR2 are MNHEY and SVGAGI. CDR3 loop: CASSMTGTSGSEQFF. The CDR3 DNA sequence: TGTGCCAGCAGTATGACCGGGACTAGCGGTAGTGAGCAGTTCTTC.

The rearrangement links TRBV6-1 to TRBJ1-1, with D unclear. CDR1 and CDR2 (germline): MNHNS, SASEGT. V was trimmed by 3 bases and J by 1 base, leaving 9 bases between them. The CDR3 contains 14 residues. Here the CDR3 reads CASSDRSQNTEAFF. Written as DNA, the CDR3 is TGTGCCAGCAGTGATAGGTCCCAGAACACTGAAGCTTTCTTT.

J is TRBJ2-2 and V is TRBV23-1, with 9 bases identical to TRBD1. TRBV23-1 is filed as an ORF, its function uncertain. The CDR3 totals 14 residues. J lost 8 bases, V lost 11 bases, and 12 bases had no gene match. The CDR3 coding sequence is TGCGCCCACGGGACAGGGACTGTCCAAGGGGAGCTGTTTTTT. This translates into CAHGTGTVQGELFF.

This clone was observed a handful of times. V usage is TRBV9 and J usage is TRBJ1-6; possible D gene TRBD1, 6 bases. Trimming pared 4 bases from V and 9 bases from J, leaving 11 bases between. The CDR3 sequence is 13 residues long. CDR1 SGDLS and CDR2 YYNGEE come from the germline V gene. The CDR3 protein is CASSSRTVSPLHF. The CDR3 coding sequence is TGTGCCAGCAGCTCCCGGACAGTTTCACCCCTCCACTTT.

The chain carries TRBV7-2 and TRBJ2-3, with TRBD1 identical over 10 bases. The germline V gene has CDR1 SGHTA and CDR2 FQGNSA. V was pared by 4 bases and J by 4 bases, with 5 bases of the junction left unmatched. The CDR3 runs to 15 residues. The CDR3 DNA sequence: TGTGCCAGCAGCTCGGGACAGGGGTACGCAGATACGCAGTATTTT. It yields the protein CASSSGQGYADTQYF.

This clone came up once. The chain employs TRBV16 and TRBJ2-1; no firm D call. Germline V CDR1 and CDR2: KGHSY, FQNENV. This CDR3 region has 15 residues. The V end was cut by 1 base, the J end by 0 bases, with 7 bases between. The CDR3 region is CASSQWNSSYNEQFF. The CDR3 nucleotides read TGTGCCAGCAGCCAATGGAATAGCTCCTACAATGAGCAGTTCTTC.

This clone has a single count. V usage is TRBV30 and J usage is TRBJ1-2; 9 nucleotides match TRBD1. J gave up 7 bases and V 4 bases, and 13 bases lay outside the gene matches. The CDR3 loop spans 15 amino acids. The V gene's germline CDR1 is GTSNPN and CDR2 SVGIG (reference sequence). As DNA, the CDR3 is TGTGCCTGGACCGCCCCCACAGGGGGCTTGGTTGGCTACACCTTC. It codes for CAWTAPTGGLVGYTF. Using reference TRBV30 and TRBJ1-2 for the parts outside the CDR3, the full variable domain is SQTIHQWPATLVQPVGSPLSLECTVEGTSNPNLYWYRQAAGRGLQLLFYSVGIGQISSEVPQNLSASRPQDRQFILSSKKLLLSDSGFYLCAWTAPTGGLVGYTFGSGTRLTVV.

The chain recombines TRBV29-1 with TRBJ2-1; no clear D. The CDR3 loop spans 13 amino acids. Germline values: CDR1 SQVTM, CDR2 ANQGSEA. V lost 2 bases, J lost 6 bases, and 11 bases lay in between. CDR3 sequence: CSVERGPGNEQFF. In nucleotides, the CDR3 is TGCAGCGTTGAAAGAGGTCCCGGCAATGAGCAGTTCTTC.

The chain couples TRBV28 to TRBJ1-5, with D maybe TRBD1 (6 bases). Germline CDR1 reads MDHEN; CDR2 reads SYDVKM. This CDR3 contains 15 residues. V lost 3 bases to trimming and J lost 5 bases, with 14 bases between them. In nucleotides, the CDR3 is TGTGCCAGCAGTTTGAGGGGACATATGGATCAGCCCCAGCATTTT. Amino acid sequence: CASSLRGHMDQPQHF. The full variable domain, its missing parts supplied by reference TRBV28 and TRBJ1-5, is DVKVTQSSRYLVKRTGEKVFLECVQDMDHENMFWYRQDPGLGLRLIYFSYDVKMKEKGDIPEGYSVSREKKERFSLILESASTNQTSMYLCASSLRGHMDQPQHFGDGTRLSIL.

J is TRBJ2-7 and V is TRBV28, with D possibly matching TRBD1 (7 bases). There are 13 residues in the CDR3. The germline CDR1 and CDR2 sequences are MDHEN and SYDVKM. V was shortened by 4 bases and J by 4 bases, with 11 bases between the two germline ends. The CDR3 coding sequence is TGTGCCAGCAGTTACGCAGGGGGGTACGAGCAGTACTTC. Translation gives CASSYAGGYEQYF.

The chain couples TRBV21-1 to TRBJ2-4; the D call TRBD2 from the table was never checked on the DNA. TRBV21-1 is a listed pseudogene. The CDR3 loop spans 17 amino acids. In nucleotides, the CDR3 is TGTGCCAGCAGCGGAAGGAGGGGAGGGCTAGCCAAAAACATTCAGTACTTC. The encoded protein is CASSGRRGGLAKNIQYF.

This clone has a single count. The J gene is TRBJ1-5, the V gene TRBV5-6; TRBD1 matches at 7 bases. This CDR3 spans 15 amino acids. Germline lookup yields CDR1 SGHDT and CDR2 YYEEEE. J gave up 0 bases and V 1 base, and 1 base lay outside the gene matches. CDR3 region: CASSLTGVSNQPQHF. DNA for the CDR3: TGTGCCAGCAGCTTGACAGGGGTTAGCAATCAGCCCCAGCATTTT.

The chain is built from TRBV29-1 and TRBJ2-7, with TRBD2 matching 10 bases. The germline V gene encodes CDR1 SQVTM and CDR2 ANQGSEA. V lost 6 bases, J lost 3 bases, and 5 bases stayed unmatched. The CDR3 is 13 residues long. The CDR3 reads CSVSSGSYYEQYF. CDR3 nucleotides: TGCAGCGTGTCTAGCGGGAGTTACTACGAGCAGTACTTC.

By sample share, this clone is medium-sized (0.01 to 0.1%). The chain is built from TRBV5-1 and TRBJ2-7; D not certain. Trimming stripped 4 bases from V and 3 bases from J, with 14 bases between. This CDR3 is 14 amino acids long. Germline values: CDR1 SGHRS, CDR2 YFSETQ. The CDR3 spells CASSPELDYYEQYF. The CDR3 nucleotides are TGCGCCAGCAGCCCTGAGTTGGATTACTACGAGCAGTACTTC.

This clone occurred a few times. The chain uses TRBV10-1 and TRBJ1-1; D is undetermined. Germline-derived CDR1 and CDR2 are WNHNN and SYGVQD (reference sequence). V was cut by 2 bases and J by 5 bases, with 12 bases left in between. The CDR3 is made up of 14 amino acids. Written as DNA, the CDR3 is TGCGCCAGCAGTGAGGACGGGCGAGGGACTGAAGCTTTCTTT. This translates into CASSEDGRGTEAFF.